This record covers a single T cell receptor (beta chain). Its antigen remains unidentified. Base qualities are not recorded, but no much larger clone differs from it by a single base. The collaborating institutions used their own protocols to collect whole blood in K2EDTA tubes. For TCRbeta analysis, collaborators shipped samples as frozen whole blood, isolated PBMCs, or DNA extracted from either of those sample types. Per the germline V gene (reference sequence), LNHDA is the CDR1 and SQIVND is the CDR2. From the cysteine up to the phenylalanine, the CDR3 has a length of 14 residues. Only the CDR3 DNA stays, 42 bases, in frame from base 1. The trim is 3 bases for V and 1 base for J, with a gap of 9 bases between the germline ends. This sample was taken from a study of blood T cell repertoires in COVID-19 (dated by TCRdb to about 2020). About the investigation overall: Samples covering the acute and convalescent phases of COVID-19 were provided by collaborators in the United States, Italy and Spain. The material from the prospective study consisted of cDNA or gDNA derived from T cells, B-cell-depleted T cells, or PBMCs. Subjects who had been exposed to COVID-19, were actively infected with it, or had recovered from it provided the deeply sampled blood TCRbeta repertoires that made up the dataset. The repertoires were released in a freely available public database intended as a resource for research on the immune response to SARS-CoV-2. The samples were drawn from two sources: the first 160 participants of the ongoing ImmuneRACE study, and 1,254 subjects contributed by 6 global collaborators. Nearly every sample came with metadata listing a de-identified subject ID, COVID-19 status, age in years and sex. HLA class I and class II types, where available, came from metadata supplied by the sample provider rather than from assay-based typing.

TCRbeta CDR3 regions were amplified from genomic DNA by means of the immunoSEQ Assay, a bias-controlled multiplex PCR. Per the original workflow: The number of nucleated cells in each sample was estimated by amplification of reference gene primers within the assay. Sequence reads were collapsed and filtered to measure the absolute abundance of every unique TCRbeta CDR3 rearrangement. For each sample, productive Simpson clonality was calculated as the square root of Simpson's diversity index over productive rearrangements. Sourced from immuneACCESS, this table was stored by TCRdb with only in-frame sequences that have V and J called. A share of the clones is absent; for the studies checked, an unresolved V gene accounts for under half, and the remainder has no known explanation. V and J calls and clone size are those listed in that table; D and trimming were worked out from the DNA. The table for this sample lists roughly 700,000 clones; around 90% of them were counted only once. The top ten hold roughly 0.25% of the sample.

Points the paper makes about the study in general: Clinical and demographic metadata were provided uncurated, with the amount varying by source and participant.

The V gene is TRBV19 and the J gene is TRBJ1-1, with the D gene uncertain. Sample: peripheral blood. The clonotype originates from a woman between 18 and 29 years old with acute or convalescent COVID-19. The CDR3: CASSINGKNTEAFF. DNA sequence: TGTGCCAGTAGTATTAACGGTAAGAACACTGAAGCTTTCTTT.